These T cell receptor beta chains were read from a single sample in a study of T cell responses to AZD1222 COVID-19 vaccine. TCRdb's table, derived via immunoSEQ multiplex PCR, lists solely in-frame clones and lacks some. The repertoire consists of approximately 120,000 clones, with more than 80% occurring once and the leading ten covering 4.4%. The source material was peripheral blood, sampled 28 days after the second AZD1222 dose. The receptors shown here come from an adult who received the AZD1222 COVID-19 vaccine. The CDR3 runs from the conserved cysteine through the conserved F or W. Fields, in order: V gene, clone size, J gene, D gene, CDR3 protein, CDR3 DNA. A D gene is named only where the DNA matches it firmly. Expanded clones are given a class, and other clones once, few, many or no size at all.

V: TRBV5-4
size: -
J: TRBJ1-2
D: -
CDR3: CASSWDGNYGYTF
DNA: TGTGCCAGCAGCTGGGACGGAAACTATGGCTACACCTTC

V: TRBV5-4
size: -
J: TRBJ1-2
D: TRBD1
CDR3: CASSLQTGDYGYTF
DNA: TGTGCCAGCAGCCTCCAAACAGGGGACTATGGCTACACCTTC

V: TRBV6-1
size: once
J: TRBJ1-2
D: -
CDR3: CASSEGDYGYTF
DNA: TGTGCCAGCAGTGAAGGGGACTATGGCTACACCTTC

V: TRBV6-2/TRBV6-3
size: -
J: TRBJ1-2
D: -
CDR3: CASSPRTPGYGYTF
DNA: TGTGCCAGCAGCCCAAGGACCCCCGGCTATGGCTACACCTTC

V: TRBV7-9
size: -
J: TRBJ2-5
D: -
CDR3: CASSSQGPETQYF
DNA: TGTGCCAGCAGCTCCCAGGGTCCAGAGACCCAGTACTTC

V: TRBV3-1/TRBV3-2
size: -
J: TRBJ2-1
D: TRBD2
CDR3: CASSQQRGGSYNEQFF
DNA: TGTGCCAGCAGCCAACAACGGGGGGGATCCTACAATGAGCAGTTCTTC

V: TRBV15
size: -
J: TRBJ2-3
D: TRBD2
CDR3: CATSRDWGTKPEQTSTDTQYF
DNA: TGTGCCACCAGCAGAGATTGGGGGACTAAACCTGAACAAACTAGCACAGATACGCAGTATTTT

V: TRBV4-1
size: -
J: TRBJ1-4
D: -
CDR3: CASSHSKDSGGKKLFF
DNA: TGCGCCAGCAGCCACTCCAAGGACAGCGGGGGGAAAAAACTGTTTTTT

V: TRBV18
size: -
J: TRBJ2-3
D: -
CDR3: CASSPPSSRVTDTQYF
DNA: TGTGCCAGCTCACCACCTTCTAGCCGGGTCACAGATACGCAGTATTTT

V: TRBV3-1/TRBV3-2
size: -
J: TRBJ1-2
D: -
CDR3: CASSPRPSFGGGYTF
DNA: TGTGCCAGCAGCCCTCGCCCCTCCTTCGGAGGCGGCTACACCTTC

V: TRBV7-2
size: few
J: TRBJ1-6
D: TRBD1
CDR3: CASSKGGLIVSPLHF
DNA: TGTGCCAGCAGCAAAGGGGGCCTTATCGTTTCACCCCTCCACTTT

V: TRBV6-2/TRBV6-3
size: once
J: TRBJ1-2
D: TRBD1
CDR3: CASSLTPGTGGGYTF
DNA: TGTGCCAGCAGTCTTACGCCAGGAACAGGGGGTGGCTACACCTTC

V: TRBV6-2/TRBV6-3
size: -
J: TRBJ2-1
D: TRBD1
CDR3: CASSYRGTGVVLFQFF
DNA: TGTGCCAGCAGTTACCGCGGGACAGGGGTCGTTCTCTTCCAGTTCTTC

V: TRBV3-1/TRBV3-2
size: -
J: TRBJ1-5
D: -
CDR3: CASSQGPGSGQPQHF
DNA: TGTGCCAGCAGCCAAGGACCAGGCTCGGGTCAGCCCCAGCATTTT

V: TRBV21-1
size: -
J: TRBJ1-1
D: -
CDR3: CASSKQVCGFEAFF
DNA: TGTGCCAGCAGCAAGCAGGTTTGCGGGTTTGAAGCTTTCTTT

V: TRBV11-2
size: -
J: TRBJ2-7
D: -
CDR3: CASSQAGNEQYF
DNA: TGTGCCAGCAGCCAAGCCGGGAACGAGCAGTACTTC

V: TRBV28
size: -
J: TRBJ2-5
D: -
CDR3: CASGGAGETQYF
DNA: TGTGCCTCCGGGGGTGCGGGAGAGACCCAGTACTTC

V: TRBV25-1
size: -
J: TRBJ2-6
D: -
CDR3: CASSEFRSGANVLTF
DNA: TGTGCCAGCAGTGAATTTCGCTCTGGGGCCAACGTCCTGACTTTC

V: TRBV10-1
size: -
J: TRBJ2-5
D: TRBD2
CDR3: CASSGGGQNQETQYF
DNA: TGCGCCAGCAGTGGGGGAGGGCAGAACCAAGAGACCCAGTACTTC

V: TRBV3-1/TRBV3-2
size: -
J: TRBJ1-2
D: TRBD1
CDR3: CASSFLTGQGGDGYTF
DNA: TGTGCCAGCAGCTTTCTCACGGGACAGGGGGGCGATGGCTACACCTTC

V: TRBV11-3
size: -
J: TRBJ2-2
D: -
CDR3: CASSLYLPWGVRAGELFF
DNA: TGTGCCAGCAGCTTATATCTACCTTGGGGGGTGAGGGCCGGGGAGCTGTTTTTT

V: TRBV2
size: -
J: TRBJ2-3
D: TRBD2
CDR3: CASSAGGPPGTQYF
DNA: TGTGCCAGCAGTGCGGGGGGGCCTCCAGGTACGCAGTATTTT

V: TRBV24-1
size: -
J: TRBJ1-4
D: TRBD1
CDR3: CATSGTADEKLFF
DNA: TGTGCCACCAGCGGGACAGCAGATGAAAAACTGTTTTTT

V: TRBV5-1
size: -
J: TRBJ2-5
D: TRBD1
CDR3: CASSGRTGEAGETQYF
DNA: TGCGCCAGCAGCGGACGGACAGGGGAGGCAGGTGAGACCCAGTACTTC

V: TRBV19
size: -
J: TRBJ1-1
D: -
CDR3: CASRSFRVNTEAFF
DNA: TGTGCCAGTAGATCTTTCAGGGTGAACACTGAAGCTTTCTTT

V: TRBV18
size: once
J: TRBJ2-2
D: TRBD1
CDR3: CASSPVGQLNTGELFF
DNA: TGTGCCAGCTCACCAGTGGGACAGCTTAACACCGGGGAGCTGTTTTTT

V: TRBV2
size: -
J: TRBJ1-6
D: -
CDR3: CASIRANLNSPLHF
DNA: TGTGCCAGCATAAGGGCGAATTTAAATTCACCCCTCCACTTT

V: TRBV19
size: -
J: TRBJ1-1
D: -
CDR3: CATLSGTGYFVNTEAFF
DNA: TGTGCCACGTTGTCCGGCACAGGGTATTTTGTGAACACTGAAGCTTTCTTT

V: TRBV4-2
size: -
J: TRBJ2-6
D: -
CDR3: CASSPSTSAGANVLTF
DNA: TGTGCCAGCAGCCCTAGTACTAGTGCTGGGGCCAACGTCCTGACTTTC

V: TRBV5-1
size: -
J: TRBJ2-7
D: TRBD1
CDR3: CASSNGPIPGQRLVEQYF
DNA: TGCGCCAGCAGCAACGGACCGATCCCGGGACAGAGACTTGTCGAGCAGTACTTC

V: TRBV28
size: -
J: TRBJ1-1
D: -
CDR3: CASSFQGTKAFF
DNA: TGTGCCAGCAGTTTTCAAGGCACAAAAGCTTTCTTT

V: TRBV2
size: -
J: TRBJ1-1
D: -
CDR3: CASSEGWGGLNTEAFF
DNA: TGTGCCAGCAGTGAAGGCTGGGGCGGGTTGAACACTGAAGCTTTCTTT

V: TRBV7-8
size: -
J: TRBJ1-6
D: -
CDR3: CASSSYGRANSPLHF
DNA: TGTGCCAGCAGCTCGTATGGACGAGCAAATTCACCCCTCCACTTT

V: TRBV7-9
size: -
J: TRBJ2-1
D: -
CDR3: CASSLTGAGNEQFF
DNA: TGTGCCAGCAGCTTAACGGGGGCCGGCAATGAGCAGTTCTTC

V: TRBV6-5
size: many
J: TRBJ1-3
D: -
CDR3: CASGAGGSGNTIYF
DNA: TGTGCCAGCGGCGCCGGGGGATCTGGAAACACCATATATTTT

V: TRBV25-1
size: -
J: TRBJ2-2
D: -
CDR3: CASSVSRGVHTGELFF
DNA: TGTGCCAGCAGTGTAAGCAGGGGGGTCCACACCGGGGAGCTGTTTTTT

V: TRBV5-4
size: once
J: TRBJ1-4
D: TRBD1
CDR3: CASSSNRLWTGGPTIQF
DNA: TGTGCCAGCAGCTCCAATAGACTATGGACAGGGGGTCCTACTATCCAATTT

V: TRBV27
size: -
J: TRBJ2-3
D: TRBD2
CDR3: CASSISGMHDTQYF
DNA: TGTGCCAGCAGCATTAGCGGGATGCATGATACGCAGTATTTT

V: TRBV6-5
size: -
J: TRBJ2-2
D: -
CDR3: CASRRSYTNTGELFF
DNA: TGTGCCAGCAGGAGGAGTTATACGAACACCGGGGAGCTGTTTTTT

V: TRBV27
size: once
J: TRBJ1-5
D: -
CDR3: CASRLQGLNQPQHF
DNA: TGTGCCAGCAGACTACAGGGACTCAATCAGCCCCAGCATTTT

V: TRBV30
size: many
J: TRBJ1-5
D: TRBD1
CDR3: CAWSVQGTGGQPQHF
DNA: TGTGCCTGGAGTGTACAAGGGACAGGCGGTCAGCCCCAGCATTTT

V: TRBV18
size: -
J: TRBJ1-3
D: -
CDR3: CASSPRGQSSGNTIYF
DNA: TGTGCCAGCTCACCACGGGGCCAGAGCTCTGGAAACACCATATATTTT

V: TRBV7-8
size: -
J: TRBJ1-2
D: TRBD1
CDR3: CASSSGTGNYGYTF
DNA: TGTGCCAGCAGCTCCGGGACAGGGAACTATGGCTACACCTTC

V: TRBV20-1
size: -
J: TRBJ2-7
D: -
CDR3: CSAPTTYEQYF
DNA: TGCAGTGCCCCCACCACCTACGAGCAGTACTTC

V: TRBV30
size: -
J: TRBJ1-5
D: -
CDR3: CAWSGPNRDSNQPQHF
DNA: TGTGCCTGGAGTGGCCCCAATCGGGATAGCAATCAGCCCCAGCATTTT